The entry that follows covers one T cell receptor beta chain sequence. The data belong to a study of blood T cell repertoires in COVID-19. The overall study: Material from acute and convalescent COVID-19 was sourced from the United States, Italy and Spain. PBMCs, B-cell-depleted T cells, or T cells provided the cDNA or gDNA that made up the material.

Per the original data handling: Using reference gene primer amplification, nucleated cell counts were estimated. Libraries were prepared by immunoSEQ multiplex PCR; TCRdb keeps only in-frame clonotypes and omits some of them. V and J calls plus clone size are reproduced from that table; the DNA served to infer D and trimming. The sample lists 75,000 to 95,000 clones, over 80% occurring once. Deletions cut 1 base from V and 4 bases from J, with 8 bases between. Germline loops: CDR1 SQVTM, CDR2 ANQGSEA. The CDR3 has 13 residues. The sample was peripheral blood. This receptor was obtained from a human donor in a cohort sampled during active COVID-19. The chain has TRBV29-1 and TRBJ2-1; no definite D call. The CDR3 reads CSVEGAFYNEQFF. The DNA of the CDR3 is TGCAGCGTTGAAGGGGCCTTTTACAATGAGCAGTTCTTC.